Below, 26 T cell receptor beta chains from the same sample are listed, as sequenced in a study of brain T cells in children with intractable seizures. Specified time point: blood from clinic visit 5 months post-surgery; TSC patient then seizure free. The table came from immunoSEQ multiplex PCR; TCRdb's copy has only in-frame clones and leaves some out. The sample has a few hundred thousand clones, about 93% seen once; the top ten hold roughly 6%. The sequencing used peripheral blood, collected more than 4 months after surgery. These receptors were collected from a boy in the first two years of life with tuberous sclerosis and intractable seizures.

The chain links TRBV29-1 to TRBJ1-1, with unresolved D. There are 12 residues in the CDR3. Germline-derived CDR1 and CDR2 are SQVTM and ANQGSEA. V lost 7 bases and J 3 bases, leaving 12 bases between the germline ends. This CDR3 reads CSAIGMDTEAFF. Here the CDR3 DNA reads TGCAGCGCCATCGGGATGGACACTGAAGCTTTCTTT.

This clone has only one observation. The V and J genes are TRBV5-1 and TRBJ2-2, with D unresolved. V shed 0 bases and J shed 4 bases, with 13 bases lying between them. This CDR3 spans 16 amino acids. The germline gives CDR1 SGHRS, CDR2 YFSETQ. The CDR3: CASSLASSEGTGELFF. CDR3 sequence (DNA): TGCGCCAGCAGCTTGGCCTCTAGTGAAGGCACCGGGGAGCTGTTTTTT.

The V and J genes are TRBV6-1 and TRBJ2-7; D unresolved. This CDR3 region has 12 residues. Trimming pared 2 bases from V and 2 bases from J, leaving 4 bases between. CDR1 and CDR2 (germline): MNHNS, SASEGT. The CDR3 sequence is CASSERTYEQYF. DNA of the CDR3: TGTGCCAGCAGTGAAAGAACCTACGAGCAGTACTTC.

This chain joins TRBV7-2 and TRBJ2-7; 11 bases are shared with TRBD2. Losses at the gene ends were 0 bases for V and 10 bases for J; bases not matched to a gene: 8. The germline CDR1 and CDR2 sequences are SGHTA and FQGNSA. CDR3 length: 15 residues. This CDR3 reads CASSLALAGGREQYF. CDR3 bases: TGTGCCAGCAGCTTAGCGCTAGCGGGGGGCCGCGAACAGTACTTC. Based on the CDR3 plus reference TRBV7-2 and TRBJ2-7, the full variable domain is GAGVSQSPSNKVTEKGKDVELRCDPISGHTALYWYRQSLGQGLEFLIYFQGNSAPDKSGLPSDRFSAERTGGSVSTLTIQRTQQEDSAVYLCASSLALAGGREQYFGPGTRLTVT.

This chain joins TRBV9 and TRBJ2-1, with D perhaps matching TRBD2 (6 bases). Germline loops: CDR1 SGDLS, CDR2 YYNGEE. CDR3 length equals 15 residues. Trimming shortened V by 6 bases and J by 6 bases, and 19 bases separated the two germline ends. CDR3 DNA sequence: TGTGCCAGCACCCCTTCCGGGACTCCCTCCAATGAGCAGTTCTTC. Its translation: CASTPSGTPSNEQFF.

The rearrangement links TRBV6-1 to TRBJ2-5; TRBD2 aligns across 8 bases. Trimming cost V 4 bases and J 1 base; bases outside gene matches: 5. The length of the CDR3 is 15 residues. CDR1 and CDR2 (germline): MNHNS, SASEGT. CDR3 in amino acids: CASSVPGGPQETQYF. CDR3 DNA sequence: TGTGCCAGCAGTGTACCGGGAGGGCCCCAAGAGACCCAGTACTTC.

The gene calls are TRBV5-1 and TRBJ2-3; the D is unclear. Looked up from germline, CDR1 is SGHRS and CDR2 is YFSETQ. The CDR3 runs to 13 residues. Deletions cut 4 bases from V and 0 bases from J, with 6 bases between. CDR3 sequence: CASSDTSTDTQYF. CDR3 sequence (DNA): TGCGCCAGCAGCGACACTAGCACAGATACGCAGTATTTT. Variable domain in full (rest from reference TRBV5-1 and TRBJ2-3): KAGVTQTPRYLIKTRGQQVTLSCSPISGHRSVSWYQQTPGQGLQFLFEYFSETQRNKGNFPGRFSGRQFSNSRSEMNVSTLELGDSALYLCASSDTSTDTQYFGPGTRLTVL.

The rearrangement links TRBV7-6 to TRBJ2-2, with D perhaps TRBD2 (5 bases). Germline V gene sequence: CDR1 SGHVS, CDR2 FNYEAQ. The CDR3 covers 16 residues. Trimming took 6 bases from V and 4 from J, leaving 18 bases between them. In DNA, the CDR3 is TGTGCCAGCAGGGCCACTTTGGGGAGTTCCACCGGGGAGCTGTTTTTT. Encoded protein: CASRATLGSSTGELFF.

This clone was counted between two and nine times. The chain employs TRBV10-1 and TRBJ1-1; no reliable D call. V was pared by 4 bases and J by 6 bases, with 6 bases between. The length of the CDR3 is 11 residues. The germline V gene encodes CDR1 WNHNN and CDR2 SYGVQD (reference sequence). The CDR3 here is CASSVGPEAFF. The DNA for the CDR3 is TGCGCCAGCAGTGTAGGGCCTGAAGCTTTCTTT.

This chain connects TRBV5-5 to TRBJ1-3; D unclear. This CDR3 spans 14 amino acids. Per germline, CDR1 SGHKS and CDR2 YYEKEE (reference sequence). Trimming pared 0 bases from V and 4 bases from J, leaving 8 bases between. The CDR3 is CASSLGPEGNTIYF. CDR3 DNA: TGTGCCAGCAGCTTGGGCCCGGAGGGAAACACCATATATTTT.

This clone has just a few counts. The chain employs TRBV15 and TRBJ2-7; D is unclear. Germline-derived CDR1 and CDR2 are LNHNV and YYDKDF (reference sequence). CDR3 length: 17 residues. V was shortened by 0 bases and J by 4 bases, with 19 bases between the two germline ends. In DNA form, the CDR3 reads TGTGCCACCAGCAGAGATACCTCCTACAATAGGGTTTACGAGCAGTACTTC. This sequence encodes CATSRDTSYNRVYEQYF.

V and J are TRBV5-1 and TRBJ2-7; 7 nucleotides align to TRBD2. This CDR3 is 14 amino acids long. Germline CDR1 reads SGHRS; CDR2 reads YFSETQ. The V and J ends lost 5 bases and 4 bases, in that order; junction bases with no gene match: 9. The chain's CDR3 is CASSPSGRRYEQYF. The CDR3 nucleotides are TGCGCCAGCAGTCCCTCCGGGAGGAGGTACGAGCAGTACTTC. The variable domain in full, with the rest retrieved from reference TRBV5-1 and TRBJ2-7, is KAGVTQTPRYLIKTRGQQVTLSCSPISGHRSVSWYQQTPGQGLQFLFEYFSETQRNKGNFPGRFSGRQFSNSRSEMNVSTLELGDSALYLCASSPSGRRYEQYFGPGTRLTVT.

The chain employs TRBV7-8 and TRBJ2-7; 8 positions agree with TRBD2. Trimming cost V 2 bases and J 5 bases; bases outside gene matches: 8. The CDR3 has 15 residues. CDR1 SGHVS and CDR2 FQNEAQ come from the germline V gene. In nucleotides, the CDR3 is TGTGCCAGCAGCTTATTTTCGGGAGGGCCCGACGAGCAGTACTTC. This encodes CASSLFSGGPDEQYF.

The chain uses TRBV7-2 and TRBJ1-1; 7 positions match TRBD1. J gave up 4 bases and V 1 base, and 9 bases lay outside the gene matches. The germline V gene encodes CDR1 SGHTA and CDR2 FQGNSA. This CDR3 is built from 16 residues. The CDR3 sequence is CASSLGRLEGATEAFF. The CDR3 nucleotides are TGTGCCAGCAGCTTAGGCCGCCTGGAGGGGGCCACTGAAGCTTTCTTT.

V and J are TRBV9 and TRBJ2-1, with D tentatively TRBD2 (6 bases). V lost 0 bases to trimming and J lost 6 bases, with 13 bases between them. This CDR3 has 15 residues. Looked up from germline, CDR1 is SGDLS and CDR2 is YYNGEE. CDR3 coding DNA: TGTGCCAGCAGCGTAGCTCCTTCTAGCGCCAATGAGCAGTTCTTC. It yields the protein CASSVAPSSANEQFF.

The CDR3: CASSGHRNTEAFF. CDR3 in DNA: TGCGCCAGCAGTGGACATCGGAACACTGAAGCTTTCTTT. V is TRBV10-1 and J is TRBJ1-1; no clear D gene. This CDR3 spans 13 amino acids. Germline values: CDR1 WNHNN, CDR2 SYGVQD (reference sequence). Trimming took off 4 bases at V and 1 base at J, with 7 bases between the two ends.

This clone was counted once. V gene TRBV28 combines with J gene TRBJ1-5; D perhaps matches TRBD1 (5 bases). CDR3 length: 14 amino acids. The ends were cut back, 4 bases at V and 4 bases at J, with 11 bases in the middle. Germline V gives CDR1 MDHEN, CDR2 SYDVKM. CDR3 in DNA: TGTGCCAGCAGTTCAACGGGGGATAATCAGCCCCAGCATTTT. Translating gives CASSSTGDNQPQHF.

The gene calls are TRBV9 and TRBJ2-7, with TRBD1 matching 8 bases. This CDR3 has 15 residues. The V segment lost 3 bases and the J segment 1 base; nucleotides outside the gene matches: 6. The germline CDR1 and CDR2 sequences are SGDLS and YYNGEE. In DNA, the CDR3 is TGTGCCAGCAGCGCCTCTACAGGGGGGTCCTACGAGCAGTACTTC. This translates into CASSASTGGSYEQYF. The variable domain in full, with the rest retrieved from reference TRBV9 and TRBJ2-7, is DSGVTQTPKHLITATGQRVTLRCSPRSGDLSVYWYQQSLDQGLQFLIQYYNGEERAKGNILERFSAQQFPDLHSELNLSSLELGDSALYFCASSASTGGSYEQYFGPGTRLTVT.

This chain uses TRBV4-2 with TRBJ2-2; no definite D call. The CDR3 consists of 15 residues. Trimming took 0 bases from V and 7 from J, leaving 12 bases between them. CDR1 LGHNA and CDR2 YNFKEQ come from the germline V gene. CDR3 bases: TGTGCCAGCAGCCAAGATCGTTCGCGCCTCGGGGAGCTGTTTTTT. Encoded protein: CASSQDRSRLGELFF.

The V and J genes are TRBV19 and TRBJ2-4, with no clear D. The CDR3 runs 13 residues. V was cut by 10 bases and J by 10 bases, with 20 bases left in between. Germline V gene sequence: CDR1 LNHDA, CDR2 SQIVND (reference sequence). CDR3 DNA: TGTGCCACCTTGGACCCGACGGGTCAGATTCAGTACTTC. Residues: CATLDPTGQIQYF.

V gene TRBV30 combines with J gene TRBJ2-2, with TRBD2 matching 8 bases. This CDR3 is built from 15 residues. Per germline, CDR1 GTSNPN and CDR2 SVGIG (reference sequence). J was trimmed by 4 bases and V by 0 bases; bases with no gene match: 4. CDR3 in DNA: TGTGCCTGGAGTGTCTTCGGGAGGGCCACCGGGGAGCTGTTTTTT. Its translation is CAWSVFGRATGELFF.

The chain combines TRBV19 with TRBJ1-2, with a tentative D call TRBD1 (5 bases). Germline V gene lookup returns CDR1 LNHDA and CDR2 SQIVND (reference sequence). Trimming pared 1 base from V and 7 bases from J, leaving 13 bases between. This CDR3 has 14 residues. DNA of the CDR3: TGTGCCAGTAGTATAGGCGGCAGGGTTGTTGGCTACACCTTC. Protein sequence: CASSIGGRVVGYTF.

The rearrangement links TRBV18 to TRBJ1-1; D call uncertain. There are 14 residues in the CDR3. Germline lookup yields CDR1 KGHSH and CDR2 LQKENI. Trimming took 3 bases from V and 0 from J, leaving 8 bases between them. CDR3 region: CASSPQNMNTEAFF. In nucleotides, the CDR3 is TGTGCCAGCTCACCCCAGAACATGAACACTGAAGCTTTCTTT.

As regards this clone: Other nucleotide sequences in the sample specify the same CDR3. This chain links TRBV7-6 with TRBJ1-5, with 10 bases identical to TRBD1. Per the germline V gene, CDR1 is SGHVS and CDR2 is FNYEAQ. The CDR3 covers 15 residues. J lost 2 bases, V lost 5 bases, and 3 bases had no gene match. This CDR3 is CASSLGTGGNQPQHF. The CDR3 DNA is TGTGCCAGCAGCCTCGGGACAGGGGGCAATCAGCCCCAGCATTTT.

V usage is TRBV7-3 and J usage is TRBJ1-3; TRBD1 agrees at 7 bases. The CDR3 covers 16 residues. CDR1 and CDR2 (germline): SGHTA, FQGTGA. The V gene end was trimmed by 5 bases and the J gene end by 0 bases; junction bases not matched to a gene: 7. The CDR3 DNA reads TGTGCCAGCAGCACACGACAGGGAAACTCTGGAAACACCATATATTTT. Its protein is CASSTRQGNSGNTIYF.

J is TRBJ1-5 and V is TRBV9; a possible D gene is TRBD1 (5 bases). This CDR3 is built from 15 residues. Germline V lookup: CDR1 SGDLS, CDR2 YYNGEE. The ends were cut back, 0 bases at V and 1 base at J, with 8 bases in the middle. CDR3 residues: CASSVEGNSNQPQHF. The CDR3 region has the DNA TGTGCCAGCAGCGTAGAGGGGAACAGCAATCAGCCCCAGCATTTT.